The source of this T cell receptor beta chain is a study of cytotoxic CD8 clonotypes in ibrutinib-treated CLL. Method: immunoSEQ multiplex PCR; TCRdb's copy keeps in-frame clones and lacks some. This table has tens of thousands of clones, approximately 45% appearing once. Germline V CDR1 and CDR2: MNHEY, SMNVEV (reference sequence). CDR3 length: 16 amino acids. V lost 2 bases and J lost 1, with 9 bases in between. The sequenced sample was PBMCs, obtained before ibrutinib treatment. This TCR was sampled from a human donor with chronic lymphocytic leukemia. This chain links TRBV27 with TRBJ1-6; D remains ambiguous. The CDR3 loop is CASSLGQPSYNSPLHF. The CDR3 DNA reads TGTGCCAGCAGTTTAGGGCAGCCGTCCTATAATTCACCCCTCCACTTT.